This entry is about one T cell receptor (beta chain). Its antigen is unknown. The CDR3 loop spans 16 amino acids. Germline loops: CDR1 MNHEY, CDR2 SMNVEV (reference sequence). The ends lost 5 bases at V and 2 bases at J; junction bases unmatched: 3. This record comes from a study of T cell responses to AZD1222 COVID-19 vaccine. Overall study findings and caveats: A rise in Spike-specific TCR breadth and depth followed two AZD1222 doses.

Sequenced by immunoSEQ multiplex PCR; TCRdb stores in-frame clones only, minus some. Of over 100,000 clones detected, around 90% appear once; the ten largest clones hold around 13%. This receptor was taken from an adult in good health. The chain joins TRBV27 to TRBJ2-3; 14 bases fit TRBD2. The material was peripheral blood, obtained on day 0 of MenACWY control vaccination. For the CDR3, the DNA is TGTGCCAGCAGTCCGGGACTAGCGGGGGACACAGATACGCAGTATTTT. This encodes CASSPGLAGDTDTQYF.